The present TCR beta chain was sequenced within a study of a mutant IDH1 vaccine in newly diagnosed glioma. General observations from the study: It was about 95% of patients that developed vaccine-induced immune responses.

TCRdb's copy holds only in-frame clones and misses some; the assay was immunoSEQ multiplex PCR. This table holds tens of thousands of clones, 80% to 90% found once. As regards this clone: Its target is unknown.

Specified time point: baseline, week 1 (first vaccination visit). Treatment here: pre-vaccination baseline after standard-of-care therapy. This TCR came from a man aged 30 to 39 with glioma. Sample: PBMCs, taken from a glioma patient treated with radiotherapy, temozolomide or both.

The DNA of the CDR3 is TGTGCCAGCAGCTTAGATTGGTCCTACGAGCAGTACTTC. This codes for CASSLDWSYEQYF. This chain uses TRBV11-2 with TRBJ2-7, with D unclear. CDR1 is SGHAT, CDR2 FQNNGV, per germline. The CDR3 runs to 13 residues. V lost 0 bases to trimming and J lost 1 base, with 4 bases between them.